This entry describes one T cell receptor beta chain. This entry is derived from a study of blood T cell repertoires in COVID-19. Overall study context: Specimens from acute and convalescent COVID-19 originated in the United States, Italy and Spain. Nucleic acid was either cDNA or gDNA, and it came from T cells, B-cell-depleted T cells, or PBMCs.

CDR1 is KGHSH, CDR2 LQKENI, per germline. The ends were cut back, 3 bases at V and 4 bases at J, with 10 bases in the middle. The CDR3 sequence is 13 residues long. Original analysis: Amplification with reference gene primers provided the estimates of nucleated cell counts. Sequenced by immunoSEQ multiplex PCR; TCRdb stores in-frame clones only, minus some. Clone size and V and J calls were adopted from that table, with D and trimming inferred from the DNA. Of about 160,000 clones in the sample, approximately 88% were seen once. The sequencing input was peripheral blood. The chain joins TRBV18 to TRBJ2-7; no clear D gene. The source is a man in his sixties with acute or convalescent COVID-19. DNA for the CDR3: TGTGCCAGCTCACCCCGTCAGACTTACGAGCAGTACTTC. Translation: CASSPRQTYEQYF.